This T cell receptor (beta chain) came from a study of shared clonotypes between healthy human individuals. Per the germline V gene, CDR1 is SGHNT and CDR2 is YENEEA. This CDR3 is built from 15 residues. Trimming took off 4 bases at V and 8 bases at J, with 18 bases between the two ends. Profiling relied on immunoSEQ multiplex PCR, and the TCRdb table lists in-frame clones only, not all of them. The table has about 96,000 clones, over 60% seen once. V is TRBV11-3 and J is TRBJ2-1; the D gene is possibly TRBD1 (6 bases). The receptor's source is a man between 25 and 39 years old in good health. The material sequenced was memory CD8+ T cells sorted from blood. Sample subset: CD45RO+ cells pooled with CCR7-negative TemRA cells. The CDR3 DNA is TGTGCCAGCAGCTCGACTGCAGGGGCACTCGATGAGCAGTTCTTC. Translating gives CASSSTAGALDEQFF.